One and the same sample provided the 16 T cell receptor beta chains below, sequenced in a study of STAT5B mutations in CD4+ large granular lymphocyte leukemia. Clones were read by immunoSEQ multiplex PCR, and TCRdb kept only the in-frame ones, dropping some. This table holds about 35,000 clones, about three quarters found once. Input material: CD4+ T cells from blood buffy coats. Receptors originate from a human donor in good health.

V and J are TRBV5-1 and TRBJ1-4; 8 nucleotides align to TRBD1. The CDR3 sequence is 14 residues long. The germline V gene encodes CDR1 SGHRS and CDR2 YFSETQ. V lost 1 base, J lost 5 bases, and 1 base stayed unmatched. The CDR3 DNA reads as TGCGCCAGCAGCTTGACAGGGGGGAATGAAAAACTGTTTTTT. It translates to CASSLTGGNEKLFF.

The CDR3 sequence is CASSPARETQYF. CDR3 bases: TGTGCCAGCTCACCAGCGAGAGAGACCCAGTACTTC. The rearrangement joins TRBV18 to TRBJ2-5, with D unclear. The germline gives CDR1 KGHSH, CDR2 LQKENI. The V end lost 2 bases, the J end lost 4 bases, and 5 bases lay between the germline ends. This CDR3 has 12 residues.

The chain links TRBV13 to TRBJ1-3; 7 bases are shared with TRBD1. With V trimmed by 5 bases and J by 0 bases, 7 bases remained unmatched. CDR3 size: 16 residues. CDR1 is PRHDT, CDR2 FYEKMQ, per germline (reference sequence). CDR3 nucleotide sequence: TGTGCCAGCAGCCTATGGGCAGGGGGCTCTGGAAACACCATATATTTT. Translating it yields CASSLWAGGSGNTIYF.

The chain uses TRBV2 and TRBJ1-1, with D hard to call. CDR1 SNHLY and CDR2 FYNNEI come from the germline V gene. The germline V and J ends were trimmed by 7 bases and 0 bases, with 6 bases remaining between them. This CDR3 is built from 12 residues. The CDR3, as DNA: TGTGCCAGCATGCGGATGAACACTGAAGCTTTCTTT. Protein product: CASMRMNTEAFF.

The rearrangement links TRBV9 to TRBJ1-4, with 7 bases identical to TRBD1. Per germline, CDR1 SGDLS and CDR2 YYNGEE. CDR3 length equals 16 residues. J was trimmed by 0 bases and V by 3 bases; bases with no gene match: 5. The CDR3 DNA sequence: TGTGCCAGCAGCGCGGGACAGCGCGCAACTAATGAAAAACTGTTTTTT. This gives the protein CASSAGQRATNEKLFF.

This clone was seen just once. The chain has TRBV6-1 and TRBJ1-1, with 7 bases aligning to TRBD1. The CDR3 extends over 14 amino acids. Germline V gene sequence: CDR1 MNHNS, CDR2 SASEGT. V lost 9 bases to trimming and J lost 1 base; unmatched junction nucleotides: 8. For the CDR3, the DNA is TGTGCCAGTGCCAGGGGGAGAGGGAACACTGAAGCTTTCTTT. The encoded protein is CASARGRGNTEAFF.

This rearrangement joins TRBV19 to TRBJ2-3; the D is unclear. The V end lost 5 bases, the J end lost 0 bases, and 9 bases lay between the germline ends. The CDR3 is 14 amino acids. Germline V gene data show CDR1 as LNHDA and CDR2 as SQIVND (reference sequence). The CDR3 DNA reads as TGTGCCAGTAGTCACGGCGGTAGCACAGATACGCAGTATTTT. It translates to CASSHGGSTDTQYF.

This sequence joins TRBV6-1 and TRBJ1-5; 8 bases are a match to TRBD1. This CDR3 contains 13 residues. V lost 8 bases to trimming and J lost 6 bases; unmatched junction nucleotides: 6. CDR1 and CDR2 from the germline V gene are MNHNS and SASEGT. CDR3 protein: CASSGTGRQPQHF. In nucleotides, the CDR3 is TGTGCCAGCTCCGGGACAGGACGTCAGCCCCAGCATTTT.

V usage is TRBV30 and J usage is TRBJ1-6; tentatively, D is TRBD1 (5 bases). Germline assignment: CDR1 GTSNPN and CDR2 SVGIG (reference sequence). The V end lost 0 bases, the J end lost 7 bases, and 13 bases lay between the germline ends. The CDR3 is 15 amino acids. The CDR3 DNA is TGTGCCTGGAGTGTAGGGGTCCCCGAAAATTCACCCCTCCACTTT. Translating gives CAWSVGVPENSPLHF.

The chain employs TRBV5-6 and TRBJ2-5; D call uncertain. Germline CDR1 and CDR2: SGHDT and YYEEEE. The CDR3 totals 16 residues. Trimming stripped 4 bases from V and 0 bases from J, with 16 bases between. This CDR3 is CASSPRRTEYQETQYF. The CDR3 coding sequence is TGTGCCAGCAGCCCCCGGCGGACGGAGTACCAAGAGACCCAGTACTTC.

This chain joins TRBV9 and TRBJ2-5, with 9 bases lining up with TRBD2. The CDR3 runs to 15 residues. Trimming at V came to 2 bases and at J to 0 bases, leaving 2 bases not matched to a gene. Germline V lookup: CDR1 SGDLS, CDR2 YYNGEE. The chain's CDR3 is CASSVSGRDQETQYF. In DNA, the CDR3 is TGTGCCAGCAGCGTTAGCGGGAGAGACCAAGAGACCCAGTACTTC.

V is TRBV7-8 and J is TRBJ1-1; 7 bases are a match to TRBD1. Losses at the gene ends were 5 bases for V and 3 bases for J; bases not matched to a gene: 9. This CDR3 has 15 amino acids. CDR1 SGHVS and CDR2 FQNEAQ come from the germline V gene. For the CDR3, the DNA is TGTGCCAGCAGCCAGGAGACAGGGAGCTACACTGAAGCTTTCTTT. Translation gives CASSQETGSYTEAFF.

V usage is TRBV2 and J usage is TRBJ2-4; D might be TRBD2 (5 bases). There are 11 residues in the CDR3. V shed 10 bases and J shed 9 bases, with 13 bases lying between them. Per the germline V gene, CDR1 is SNHLY and CDR2 is FYNNEI. DNA of the CDR3: TGTGCCATCTGGACTCTGGGCATTCAGTACTTC. As protein: CAIWTLGIQYF.

V and J are TRBV7-8 and TRBJ2-7; 13 bases fit TRBD2. J was trimmed by 5 bases and V by 5 bases; bases with no gene match: 9. This CDR3 spans 16 amino acids. CDR1 and CDR2 from the germline V gene are SGHVS and FQNEAQ. The CDR3 DNA follows: TGTGCCAGCAGCCCGCGGACTAGCGGGGGTGTCAACGAGCAGTACTTC. As protein: CASSPRTSGGVNEQYF.

The chain combines TRBV29-1 with TRBJ2-7; the D gene is possibly TRBD2 (6 bases). V was clipped by 1 base and J by 6 bases, with 13 bases between them. Germline V gene data show CDR1 as SQVTM and CDR2 as ANQGSEA. The CDR3 is made up of 13 amino acids. The chain's CDR3 is CSVEGGQGGEQYF. For the CDR3, the DNA is TGCAGCGTTGAAGGGGGCCAGGGAGGCGAGCAGTACTTC.

This chain connects TRBV19 to TRBJ2-5; D is unclear. V was clipped by 4 bases and J by 0 bases, with 9 bases between them. Germline CDR1 is LNHDA and CDR2 is SQIVND (reference sequence). This CDR3 comprises 14 residues. The CDR3: CASSTGRYQETQYF. Written as DNA, the CDR3 is TGTGCCAGTAGTACTGGACGTTACCAAGAGACCCAGTACTTC.